This entry features one TCR beta chain sequence. Its specificity is unknown. Sequencing was performed with immunoSEQ multiplex PCR; in TCRdb, only in-frame clones are kept and a portion is missing. The sample carries tens of thousands of clones, about 82% recorded once. This sample is drawn from a study of memory CD4+ T cells and cytomegalovirus serostatus. Turning to the study itself: This sample comes from healthy Belgian adults, under 10 CMV seropositive, approximately 23 seronegative. Findings and caveats of the study: Of 150 to 200 reported CMV TCRbeta sequences, about 70 were found in memory CD4+ repertoires. Suggested: most of the CMV-linked TCR signature lies in CD4+ memory cells. Median bootstrapped AUC for CMV status was around 0.96 originally, approximately 0.93 US-trained.

The sort gate was single viable CD3+CD4+CD8-CD45RO+ cells for memory CD4+ T cells. The CDR3 totals 17 residues. Trimming cost V 4 bases and J 7 bases; bases outside gene matches: 15. Per germline, CDR1 MRHNA and CDR2 SNTAGT. This clonotype was obtained from an adult in good health and CMV-seronegative. Material: memory CD4+ T cells from blood. The V and J genes are TRBV6-4 and TRBJ2-2, with TRBD2 matching over 7 bases. For the CDR3, the DNA is TGTGCCAGCAGTGGAAAGTGGGCGGGGGAGAGAAACGGGGAGCTGTTTTTT. Residues: CASSGKWAGERNGELFF.